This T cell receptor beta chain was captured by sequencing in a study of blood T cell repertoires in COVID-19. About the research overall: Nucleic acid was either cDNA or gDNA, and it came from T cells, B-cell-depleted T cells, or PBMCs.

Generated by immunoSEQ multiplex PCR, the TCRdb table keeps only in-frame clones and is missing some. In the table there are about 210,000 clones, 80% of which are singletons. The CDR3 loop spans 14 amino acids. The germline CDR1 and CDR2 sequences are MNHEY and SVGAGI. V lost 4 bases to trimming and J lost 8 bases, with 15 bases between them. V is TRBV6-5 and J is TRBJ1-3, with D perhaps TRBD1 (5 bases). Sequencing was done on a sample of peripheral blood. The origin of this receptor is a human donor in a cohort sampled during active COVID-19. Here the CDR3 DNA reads TGTGCCAGCAGTTTTGACACCCAGGGTTACACCATATATTTT. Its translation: CASSFDTQGYTIYF.